This record looks at one TCR beta chain sequence and its context. No antigen is known for it. The germline V gene has CDR1 SGHVT and CDR2 SQSDAQ. V lost 6 bases and J lost 9; bases outside the gene matches: 11. The CDR3 contains 15 residues. These data belong to a study of T cell repertoires in cytomegalovirus infection. Each CDR3 protein gets one entry after TCRdb re-called the reads with MiXCR. The sample has 650,000 to 900,000 distinct CDR3 sequences; approximately 32% are singletons. The source material was cultured CD8+ T cells from PBMCs, sampled from culture after CMV antigen stimulation. The TCR was taken from a human donor in good health (CMV status not recorded). Some clones in this sample may be carry-over from other donors' samples. The rearrangement uses TRBV7-4 and TRBJ2-1; 10 nucleotides agree with TRBD2. Here the CDR3 reads CASSFSGGPSSEQFF. The DNA for the CDR3 is TGTGCCAGCAGTTTTAGCGGGGGGCCATCCTCTGAGCAGTTCTTC.